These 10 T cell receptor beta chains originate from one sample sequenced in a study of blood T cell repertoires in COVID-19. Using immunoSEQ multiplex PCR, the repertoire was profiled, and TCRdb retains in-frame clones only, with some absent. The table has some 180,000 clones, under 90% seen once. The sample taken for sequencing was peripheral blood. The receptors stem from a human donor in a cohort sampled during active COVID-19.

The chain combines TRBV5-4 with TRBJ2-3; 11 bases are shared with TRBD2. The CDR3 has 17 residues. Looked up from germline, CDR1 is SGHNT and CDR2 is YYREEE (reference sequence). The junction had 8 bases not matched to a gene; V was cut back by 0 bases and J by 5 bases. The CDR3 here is CASSLGDSGGAVDTQYF. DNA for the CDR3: TGTGCCAGCAGCTTGGGTGATAGCGGGGGGGCCGTAGATACGCAGTATTTT.

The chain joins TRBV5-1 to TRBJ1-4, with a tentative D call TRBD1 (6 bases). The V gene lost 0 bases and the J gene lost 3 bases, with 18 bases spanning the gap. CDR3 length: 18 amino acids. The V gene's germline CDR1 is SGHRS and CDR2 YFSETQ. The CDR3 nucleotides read TGCGCCAGCAGCTTGGGCACAGGGTTAATGGTCTCTAATGAAAAACTGTTTTTT. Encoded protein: CASSLGTGLMVSNEKLFF.

CDR3 sequence: CASSSRTGGYNEQFF. The CDR3 DNA follows: TGTGCCAGCAGCTCGCGGACAGGGGGCTACAATGAGCAGTTCTTC. The chain joins TRBV7-2 to TRBJ2-1, with 10 bases that match TRBD1. The junction had 3 bases not matched to a gene; V was cut back by 4 bases and J by 3 bases. CDR3 length: 15 residues. Germline assignment: CDR1 SGHTA and CDR2 FQGNSA.

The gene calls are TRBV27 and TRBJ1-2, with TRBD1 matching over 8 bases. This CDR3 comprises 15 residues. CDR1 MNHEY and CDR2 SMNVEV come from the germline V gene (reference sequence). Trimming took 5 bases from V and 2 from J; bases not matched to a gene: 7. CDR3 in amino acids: CASSPMTGANYGYTF. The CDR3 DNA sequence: TGTGCCAGCAGTCCCATGACAGGGGCGAACTATGGCTACACCTTC.

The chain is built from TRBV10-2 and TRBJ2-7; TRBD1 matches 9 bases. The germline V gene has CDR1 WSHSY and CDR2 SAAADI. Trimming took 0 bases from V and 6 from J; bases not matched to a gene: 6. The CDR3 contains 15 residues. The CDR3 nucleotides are TGCGCCAGCAGTGAGTCTCCTCGACAGGGGGGCGAGCAGTACTTC. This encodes CASSESPRQGGEQYF.

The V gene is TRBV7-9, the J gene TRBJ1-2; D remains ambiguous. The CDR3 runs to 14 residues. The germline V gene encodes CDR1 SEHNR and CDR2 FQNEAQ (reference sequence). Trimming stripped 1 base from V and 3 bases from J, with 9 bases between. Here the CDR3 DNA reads TGTGCCAGCAGCTTAGGAGGAGTGGACTATGGCTACACCTTC. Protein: CASSLGGVDYGYTF.

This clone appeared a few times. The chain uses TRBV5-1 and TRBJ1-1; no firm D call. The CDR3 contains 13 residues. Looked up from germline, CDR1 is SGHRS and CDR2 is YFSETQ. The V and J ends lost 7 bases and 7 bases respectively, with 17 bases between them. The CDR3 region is CASRSDSSFEAFF. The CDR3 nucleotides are TGCGCCAGCCGCTCCGATTCGAGTTTTGAAGCTTTCTTT.

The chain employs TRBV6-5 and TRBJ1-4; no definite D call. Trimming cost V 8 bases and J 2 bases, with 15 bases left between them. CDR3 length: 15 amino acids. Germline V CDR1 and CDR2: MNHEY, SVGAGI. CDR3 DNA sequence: TGTGCCAGCCGGGGAGGGCCCGCCACTAATGAAAAACTGTTTTTT. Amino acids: CASRGGPATNEKLFF.

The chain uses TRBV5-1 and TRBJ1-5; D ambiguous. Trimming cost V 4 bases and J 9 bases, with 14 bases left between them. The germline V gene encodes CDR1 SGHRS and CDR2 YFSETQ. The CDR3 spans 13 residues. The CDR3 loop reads CASSPGPGLPQHF. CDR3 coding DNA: TGCGCCAGCAGCCCGGGTCCCGGATTGCCCCAGCATTTT.

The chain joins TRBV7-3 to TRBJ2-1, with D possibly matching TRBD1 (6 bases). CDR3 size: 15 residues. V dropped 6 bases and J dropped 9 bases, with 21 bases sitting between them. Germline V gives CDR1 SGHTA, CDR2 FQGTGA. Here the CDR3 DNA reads TGTGCCAGCAGTCCCACAGGGCCTCAAGGGGGTGAGCAGTTCTTC. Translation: CASSPTGPQGGEQFF.